The rows below give T cell receptor beta chains drawn from one sample of a study of cytomegalovirus exposure and HLA in healthy donors. The data were produced by immunoSEQ multiplex PCR, yet TCRdb's version contains in-frame clones alone and is incomplete. The table includes approximately 160,000 clones, around four fifths detected once. The sample taken for sequencing was PBMCs. These receptors all stem from a man aged 18 to 30 in good health and CMV-seropositive. Both conserved end residues are part of each CDR3. D genes are given only for firm matches. Only part of the rows carry a size: once, few, many, or a class if the clone is expanded.

cdr3_aa	cdr3_nt	v_call	clone_size	j_call	d_call
CASSLAEGATEAFF	TGCGCCAGCAGCTTGGCCGAGGGGGCCACTGAAGCTTTCTTT	TRBV5-1	NA	TRBJ1-1	TRBD1
CASSPYSIVRSGGPNQPQHF	TGTGCCAGCAGTCCATATAGTATAGTGCGCTCCGGGGGGCCGAATCAGCCCCAGCATTTT	TRBV27	NA	TRBJ1-5	NA
CASSPVWETADTQYF	TGTGCCAGCAGCCCCGTTTGGGAGACTGCAGATACGCAGTATTTT	TRBV7-6	NA	TRBJ2-3	NA
CASSFFPLADKETQYF	TGTGCCAGCAGTTTCTTCCCCCTAGCGGACAAAGAGACCCAGTACTTC	TRBV28	few	TRBJ2-5	TRBD2
CASSAGFEAFF	TGTGCCAGCAGCGCAGGGTTTGAAGCTTTCTTT	TRBV9	NA	TRBJ1-1	NA
CASSISGGAGETQYF	TGTGCCAGCAGTATCAGTGGGGGGGCCGGTGAGACCCAGTACTTC	TRBV6-1	few	TRBJ2-5	NA
CASSFQGQGREKLFF	TGTGCCAGCAGCTTTCAGGGACAGGGGCGTGAAAAACTGTTTTTT	TRBV7-9	NA	TRBJ1-4	TRBD1
CASSPRGDASGANVLTF	TGTGCCAGTAGTCCCCGGGGGGACGCCTCTGGGGCCAACGTCCTGACTTTC	TRBV19	NA	TRBJ2-6	TRBD2
CASSPTPGLANEQFF	TGTGCCAGCAGCCCTACCCCGGGACTAGCAAATGAGCAGTTCTTC	TRBV7-9	NA	TRBJ2-1	TRBD2
CASSAHRGSLNGYTF	TGTGCCAGCAGCGCGCACAGGGGGTCGTTGAATGGCTACACCTTC	TRBV9	NA	TRBJ1-2	TRBD1
CSVEDRGISYEQYF	TGCAGCGTTGAAGATCGAGGGATCTCCTACGAGCAGTACTTC	TRBV29-1	many	TRBJ2-7	NA
CASLVGGFLDTQYF	TGTGCCAGCTTAGTGGGGGGGTTTTTAGATACGCAGTATTTT	TRBV6-1	NA	TRBJ2-3	TRBD2
CASSQSPWDRGHYEQYF	TGTGCCAGCAGCCAATCCCCCTGGGACAGGGGGCACTACGAGCAGTACTTC	TRBV4-2	NA	TRBJ2-7	TRBD1
CASSPERETAGELFF	TGTGCCAGCAGTCCCGAGCGGGAGACGGCCGGGGAGCTGTTTTTT	TRBV28	NA	TRBJ2-2	TRBD2
CASSGKRDRVTYGYTF	TGTGCCAGTAGTGGGAAACGGGACAGGGTTACCTATGGCTACACCTTC	TRBV19	NA	TRBJ1-2	TRBD1
CASSGYPGTTVNEQFF	TGTGCCAGCAGCGGATACCCCGGGACTACCGTCAATGAGCAGTTCTTC	TRBV5-6	NA	TRBJ2-1	TRBD2
CASSRQINEKLFF	TGCGCCAGCAGCCGGCAGATTAATGAAAAACTGTTTTTT	TRBV4-1	NA	TRBJ1-4	NA
CASSLVSKSYEQYF	TGTGCCAGCAGTCTAGTAAGTAAGTCCTACGAGCAGTACTTC	TRBV7-2	few	TRBJ2-7	NA
CASSATVTGGDGYTF	TGTGCCAGCAGCGCGACGGTCACAGGGGGAGATGGCTACACCTTC	TRBV9	NA	TRBJ1-2	TRBD1
CASSQTPDITGNEQFF	TGCGCCAGCAGCCAAACCCCAGACATTACGGGGAATGAGCAGTTCTTC	TRBV4-3	NA	TRBJ2-1	NA
CAIKDRGGWHGYTF	TGTGCCATCAAGGACAGGGGTGGATGGCATGGCTACACCTTC	TRBV10-3	NA	TRBJ1-2	TRBD1
CASLYLRYPQDGYTF	TGTGCCAGCCTATACCTCAGGTATCCACAAGATGGCTACACCTTC	TRBV2	NA	TRBJ1-2	NA
CASSQDTSGGTDTQYF	TGCGCCAGCAGCCAAGATACTAGCGGAGGAACAGATACGCAGTATTTT	TRBV4-3	NA	TRBJ2-3	TRBD2
CASSLLNGLVGREQYF	TGCGCCAGCAGCTTGCTTAACGGACTAGTGGGGCGCGAGCAGTACTTC	TRBV5-1	NA	TRBJ2-7	TRBD2
CASSPRRGQGASGYGYTF	TGTGCCAGCAGCCCTCGAAGGGGACAGGGGGCCAGCGGCTATGGCTACACCTTC	TRBV14	NA	TRBJ1-2	TRBD1
CASSHGTGAASEKLFF	TGTGCCAGCAGCCACGGTACGGGAGCTGCATCGGAAAAACTGTTTTTT	TRBV4-2	NA	TRBJ1-4	NA
CASSRRVSYEQYF	TGTGCCAGTAGTAGGAGGGTATCCTACGAGCAGTACTTC	TRBV19	NA	TRBJ2-7	NA
CASSWVGGGQPQHF	TGTGCCAGCAGCTGGGTCGGGGGAGGTCAGCCCCAGCATTTT	TRBV28	NA	TRBJ1-5	NA
CASSLDGGSGANVLTF	TGTGCCAGCAGCTTGGATGGAGGCTCTGGGGCCAACGTCCTGACTTTC	TRBV5-4	NA	TRBJ2-6	NA
CASSLGGINQPQHF	TGCGCCAGCAGCTTGGGCGGAATCAATCAGCCCCAGCATTTT	TRBV5-1	NA	TRBJ1-5	NA
CSAVGQGLNEQYF	TGCAGCGCAGTAGGGCAGGGATTAAACGAGCAGTACTTC	TRBV29-1	NA	TRBJ2-7	NA
CSVEGAGNQPQHF	TGCAGCGTTGAAGGGGCAGGGAACCAGCCCCAGCATTTT	TRBV29-1	NA	TRBJ1-5	NA
CASTSPGGTRVHEQYF	TGTGCCAGCACCTCTCCAGGGGGGACGAGGGTCCACGAGCAGTACTTC	TRBV28	few	TRBJ2-7	NA
CASSEAHRDQPQHF	TGTGCCAGTAGTGAGGCCCACAGGGATCAGCCCCAGCATTTT	TRBV19	once	TRBJ1-5	NA
CASSLDLGLVYEQYF	TGTGCCAGCAGCTTAGATCTGGGACTAGTTTACGAGCAGTACTTC	TRBV7-2	NA	TRBJ2-7	TRBD2
CASSLWGGPLGETQYF	TGTGCCAGCAGTTTATGGGGGGGCCCCCTCGGGGAGACCCAGTACTTC	TRBV27	NA	TRBJ2-5	NA
CTSSLGQGNQPQHF	TGTACCAGCAGTCTCGGACAGGGCAATCAGCCCCAGCATTTT	TRBV28	NA	TRBJ1-5	TRBD1